This entry describes one T cell receptor beta chain. Primers used in a second PCR of about 7 to 12 cycles were a sample-barcoded 5' primer and a J-beta primer mix. A 12-random-nucleotide template-switch adaptor tagged each cDNA molecule. TCRdb independently ran MiXCR on the 5' RACE reads; one entry per CDR3 protein. The sample lists approximately 880,000 distinct CDR3 sequences; around 49% were seen once. This sample is part of a study of blood T cells in healthy people across ages. Germline loops: CDR1 DFQATT, CDR2 SNEGSKA (reference sequence). This CDR3 contains 15 residues. The chain has TRBV20-1 and TRBJ2-4, with TRBD1 matching 7 bases. The J call may not be correct, given that the DNA end is closer to TRBJ2-7. The sample was blood. The TCR originated in a man aged 25 to 40 in good health. The CDR3 reads CSALFTGTASYEQYF. The CDR3 bases are TGCAGTGCTCTTTTTACCGGGACAGCCTCCTACGAGCAGTACTTC.